This T cell receptor (beta chain) was captured in a study of cytomegalovirus exposure and HLA in healthy donors. Study information: Unique TCRs from HLA-typed donors, 65 million to 85 million of them, were held in an early data release. Study results and limitations: Roughly uniform sequencing depth across donors was assumed, possibly incorrectly.

Donors showed nominal health when sampled, although they likely had unrecorded immune exposures. A remark on this clone: What it recognizes is unknown.

The study ran its PCR with 60 Vbeta and 13 Jbeta primers. The data were produced by immunoSEQ multiplex PCR, yet TCRdb's version contains in-frame clones alone and is incomplete. The sample carries nearly 200,000 clones, about 90% recorded once. The specimen was PBMCs. The receptor was derived from a man aged 30-40 years in good health and CMV-seronegative.

The CDR3 DNA sequence: TGCGCCAGCAGCCAAGAATTAGGATGGGCCTCTGGCTACACCTTC. Protein: CASSQELGWASGYTF. The J gene is TRBJ1-2, the V gene TRBV4-3; D not certain. The CDR3 consists of 15 residues. The V gene's germline CDR1 is LGHNA and CDR2 YSLEER. Trimming took 0 bases from V and 7 from J, leaving 15 bases between them.